This passage covers 31 T cell receptor beta chains from one sample sequenced in a study of blood T cell repertoires in COVID-19. Here immunoSEQ multiplex PCR was the method, and the copy in TCRdb shows in-frame clones only, minus some. The data hold 200,000 to 300,000 clones, with 86% observed a single time. The specimen was peripheral blood. The receptors here all came from a man in his 60s with acute or convalescent COVID-19.

The rearrangement uses TRBV19 and TRBJ2-7, with no clear D. The CDR3 is 13 amino acids. V was pared by 6 bases and J by 6 bases, with 15 bases between. The germline V gene encodes CDR1 LNHDA and CDR2 SQIVND (reference sequence). The CDR3 nucleotides read TGTGCCAGTAGCCAACCCTCGGGTGGCGAGCAGTACTTC. It encodes CASSQPSGGEQYF.

The CDR3 DNA reads TGTGCCAGCAGCCTGGGACAGGTGAACACTGAAGCTTTCTTT. It is translated as CASSLGQVNTEAFF. This chain connects TRBV11-3 to TRBJ1-1, with 8 bases that match TRBD1. The CDR3 sequence is 14 residues long. CDR1 and CDR2 from the germline V gene are SGHNT and YENEEA. V dropped 5 bases and J dropped 0; count of bases not matched to a gene: 2.

This chain uses TRBV21-1 with TRBJ2-5; the table's D call of TRBD1 was not tested on the DNA. TRBV21-1 counts as a pseudogene. CDR3 size: 15 residues. CDR3 in amino acids: CASSSRDSIQETQYF. Here the CDR3 DNA reads TGTGCCAGCAGCAGCCGGGACAGTATCCAAGAGACCCAGTACTTC.

V usage is TRBV30 and J usage is TRBJ1-1; TRBD1 is a possible D gene (5 bases). V was clipped by 2 bases and J by 4 bases, with 14 bases between them. Germline V gene data show CDR1 as GTSNPN and CDR2 as SVGIG (reference sequence). This CDR3 is 14 amino acids long. Here the CDR3 DNA reads TGTGCCTGGAGTCAAGTGGGGGGGATCACTGAAGCTTTCTTT. Residues: CAWSQVGGITEAFF.

The V and J genes are TRBV4-2 and TRBJ1-3; a weak D match, TRBD1 (5 bases). Germline V CDR1 and CDR2: LGHNA, YNFKEQ. Trimming stripped 0 bases from V and 4 bases from J, with 19 bases between. The CDR3 is 18 amino acids. The CDR3 DNA reads as TGTGCCAGCAGCCAAGAACCAGCGGGGCCTCGGGTGGGAAACACCATATATTTT. It yields the protein CASSQEPAGPRVGNTIYF.

This chain connects TRBV4-2 to TRBJ1-4, with a tentative D call TRBD1 (5 bases). Germline CDR1 reads LGHNA; CDR2 reads YNFKEQ. CDR3 size: 21 residues. Trimming cost V 0 bases and J 7 bases, with 30 bases left between them. The CDR3 loop reads CASSQEWGLQGTTGLREKLFF. The CDR3 nucleotides read TGTGCCAGCAGCCAAGAATGGGGACTCCAAGGCACTACGGGGCTACGTGAAAAACTGTTTTTT.

The chain links TRBV7-9 to TRBJ2-7; a weak D match, TRBD2 (5 bases). The CDR3 is 15 residues long. Trimming stripped 2 bases from V and 4 bases from J, with 15 bases between. CDR1 and CDR2 (germline): SEHNR, FQNEAQ (reference sequence). CDR3 DNA sequence: TGTGCCAGCAGCTTAAGAGACGGAGGAAAGTACGAGCAGTACTTC. The encoded protein is CASSLRDGGKYEQYF.

The chain carries TRBV3-1 (or the pseudogene TRBV3-2) and TRBJ2-7, with 12 bases aligning to TRBD1. The CDR3 has 14 residues. Per the germline V gene, CDR1 is LGHDT and CDR2 is YNNKEL (reference sequence). The J segment lost 9 bases and the V segment lost 0 bases, leaving 3 bases of the junction unmatched. The CDR3 loop reads CASSQDGTGGGQYF. CDR3 in DNA: TGTGCCAGCAGCCAAGATGGGACAGGGGGCGGGCAGTACTTC.

The gene calls are TRBV6-5 and TRBJ1-1; D perhaps matches TRBD1 (5 bases). The ends were cut back, 5 bases at V and 5 bases at J, with 18 bases in the middle. Looked up from germline, CDR1 is MNHEY and CDR2 is SVGAGI. CDR3 length equals 15 residues. The CDR3 DNA sequence: TGTGCCAGCAGTCCAGCCAGCGGGGGGAGGACTGAAGCTTTCTTT. Its translation is CASSPASGGRTEAFF.

The rearrangement uses TRBV7-3 and TRBJ2-1; 9 bases align to TRBD2. The germline V gene encodes CDR1 SGHTA and CDR2 FQGTGA. The ends lost 1 base at V and 7 bases at J; junction bases unmatched: 8. The CDR3 consists of 16 residues. CDR3 nucleotide sequence: TGTGCCAGCAGCTTAAGGTGGGCTAGCGGGAAGAATGAGCAGTTCTTC. Translating it yields CASSLRWASGKNEQFF.

V and J are TRBV9 and TRBJ2-1; a possible D gene is TRBD2 (5 bases). Germline loops: CDR1 SGDLS, CDR2 YYNGEE. The V end was cut by 6 bases, the J end by 7 bases, with 11 bases between. The CDR3 has 12 residues. CDR3 protein: CASIGPGNEQFF. CDR3 DNA sequence: TGTGCCAGCATCGGCCCGGGGAATGAGCAGTTCTTC.

This clone was seen more than once but under ten times. The chain uses TRBV19 and TRBJ1-2; D remains unclear. There are 14 residues in the CDR3. The germline gives CDR1 LNHDA, CDR2 SQIVND (reference sequence). V was clipped by 0 bases and J by 4 bases, with 9 bases between them. The CDR3 nucleotides are TGTGCCAGTAGTATAGATGCGTCCCTCTATGGCTACACCTTC. Protein: CASSIDASLYGYTF.

The chain carries TRBV19 and TRBJ2-1; no clear D gene. The CDR3 totals 12 residues. Germline lookup yields CDR1 LNHDA and CDR2 SQIVND (reference sequence). V shed 4 bases and J shed 9 bases, with 10 bases lying between them. This CDR3 is CASSTRSPEQFF. The CDR3 region has the DNA TGTGCCAGTAGTACCCGGAGCCCTGAGCAGTTCTTC.

This chain links TRBV11-2 with TRBJ2-5, with a possible D match to TRBD1 (6 bases). The CDR3 is 15 amino acids. Per the germline V gene, CDR1 is SGHAT and CDR2 is FQNNGV. Trimming shortened V by 0 bases and J by 5 bases, and 13 bases separated the two germline ends. Written as DNA, the CDR3 is TGTGCCAGCAGCTTAGAATCAACAGGGCAGGAGACCCAGTACTTC. It encodes CASSLESTGQETQYF.

The chain combines TRBV7-3 with TRBJ2-1; D possibly corresponds to TRBD2 (6 bases). Trimming removed 1 base at V and 9 bases at J, with 16 bases between. Germline V gene lookup returns CDR1 SGHTA and CDR2 FQGTGA. The CDR3 runs to 15 residues. In DNA, the CDR3 is TGTGCCAGCAGCTTAAATGGGGGAGGAGATCGTGAGCAGTTCTTC. This sequence encodes CASSLNGGGDREQFF.

CDR3 protein: CARRSGTSGRAFTGELFF. The CDR3 nucleotides are TGTGCCAGACGATCCGGGACTAGCGGGAGGGCCTTCACCGGGGAGCTGTTTTTT. The chain couples TRBV30 to TRBJ2-2; 16 nucleotides align to TRBD2. The CDR3 spans 18 residues. The ends lost 8 bases at V and 4 bases at J; junction bases unmatched: 13. Germline-derived CDR1 and CDR2 are GTSNPN and SVGIG (reference sequence).

The chain carries TRBV7-6 and TRBJ1-2; 7 bases agree with TRBD1. The germline V gene encodes CDR1 SGHVS and CDR2 FNYEAQ. Unmatched junction bases numbered 19, after V lost 5 bases and J lost 4 bases. The CDR3 totals 18 residues. CDR3 in amino acids: CASSPSEGGAIVSYGYTF. CDR3 coding DNA: TGTGCCAGCAGCCCGTCGGAAGGGGGCGCGATAGTTAGCTATGGCTACACCTTC.

This chain links TRBV5-1 with TRBJ1-4; TRBD1 aligns across 9 bases. Trimming removed 5 bases from V and 8 bases from J; junction bases left unmatched: 7. There are 14 residues in the CDR3. CDR1 and CDR2 (germline): SGHRS, YFSETQ. The CDR3 sequence is CASRLGTGLEKLFF. CDR3 DNA sequence: TGCGCCAGCAGACTAGGGACAGGGTTGGAAAAACTGTTTTTT.

The chain has TRBV27 and TRBJ2-7; 12 bases are shared with TRBD1. The CDR3 sequence is 14 residues long. V lost 6 bases and J lost 2; bases outside the gene matches: 2. Germline-derived CDR1 and CDR2 are MNHEY and SMNVEV (reference sequence). CDR3 sequence (DNA): TGTGCCAGCAGGGGACAGGGGGCCCCCTACGAGCAGTACTTC. It encodes CASRGQGAPYEQYF.

The chain employs TRBV11-3 and TRBJ2-7; tentatively, D is TRBD1 (7 bases). V was cut by 5 bases and J by 2 bases, with 19 bases left in between. CDR1 is SGHNT and CDR2 is YENEEA in the germline V gene. There are 16 residues in the CDR3. As DNA, the CDR3 is TGTGCCAGCAGCCCAGTTTTTACAGGGGAGGCCTACGAGCAGTACTTC. Its protein is CASSPVFTGEAYEQYF.

This chain uses TRBV5-6 with TRBJ2-3, with 9 bases identical to TRBD2. The CDR3 is 16 amino acids. Germline V gene data show CDR1 as SGHDT and CDR2 as YYEEEE. Trimming cost V 3 bases and J 2 bases; bases outside gene matches: 7. CDR3 DNA: TGTGCCAGCAGCTCCTTAGCGGGAGACGCCACAGATACGCAGTATTTT. It encodes CASSSLAGDATDTQYF.

This chain links TRBV21-1 with TRBJ1-2. TRBV21-1 has pseudogene status. The CDR3 spans 15 residues. The CDR3 spells CASSKGKGDSYGYTF. The CDR3, as DNA: TGTGCCAGCAGCAAAGGAAAAGGGGACTCCTATGGCTACACCTTC.

This clone was counted a single time. The chain has TRBV7-2 and TRBJ2-1; 9 bases align to TRBD2. Germline V gives CDR1 SGHTA, CDR2 FQGNSA. Germline trimming cut 2 bases from V and 6 bases from J; bases unmatched to any gene: 5. The CDR3 is made up of 15 amino acids. The CDR3 spells CASSLWREGANEQFF. CDR3 coding DNA: TGTGCCAGCAGCTTATGGCGGGAGGGCGCCAATGAGCAGTTCTTC.

The chain uses TRBV7-2 and TRBJ2-5; a weak D match, TRBD1 (5 bases). Germline V gives CDR1 SGHTA, CDR2 FQGNSA. The ends were cut back, 5 bases at V and 4 bases at J, with 17 bases in the middle. The CDR3 runs to 15 residues. The CDR3 spells CASSPSLGQAETQYF. Here the CDR3 DNA reads TGTGCCAGCAGCCCCAGTTTGGGGCAGGCAGAGACCCAGTACTTC.

CDR3 coding DNA: TGTGCCAGCACCGTTAGCAATCAGCCCCAGCATTTT. Its protein is CASTVSNQPQHF. The rearrangement uses TRBV28 and TRBJ1-5, with D uncertain. From germline, CDR1 is MDHEN and CDR2 SYDVKM. The CDR3 has 12 amino acids. V gave up 7 bases and J gave up 0 bases, with 4 bases separating them.

The chain joins TRBV4-1 to TRBJ1-2; D is perhaps TRBD1 (5 bases). V was cut by 4 bases and J by 7 bases, with 13 bases left in between. The CDR3 totals 13 residues. Germline V CDR1 and CDR2: MGHRA, YSYEKL. CDR3 protein: CASSPRGEGGYTF. The CDR3 DNA reads TGCGCCAGCAGCCCTCGGGGGGAGGGTGGCTACACCTTC.

The chain is built from TRBV6-2 or TRBV6-3 and TRBJ1-2; 12 bases map to TRBD1. In germline, CDR1 is MNHEY, CDR2 SVGEGT. The CDR3 spans 15 residues. V shed 6 bases, J shed 4 bases, and the junction held 6 bases outside the gene matches. CDR3 protein: CASSTRDRGPYGYTF. For the CDR3, the DNA is TGTGCCAGCAGCACCCGGGACAGGGGGCCCTATGGCTACACCTTC.

This clone was detected only once. This rearrangement joins TRBV9 to TRBJ1-3; TRBD1 matches 7 bases. CDR1 and CDR2 from the germline V gene are SGDLS and YYNGEE. The CDR3 extends over 14 amino acids. The J segment lost 2 bases and the V segment lost 5 bases, leaving 4 bases of the junction unmatched. The CDR3 loop is CASSQGGTGNTIYF. The CDR3 nucleotides read TGTGCCAGCAGTCAGGGGGGCACTGGAAACACCATATATTTT.

The chain recombines TRBV9 with TRBJ2-2, with unresolved D. This CDR3 is built from 15 residues. Trimming removed 0 bases from V and 5 bases from J, with 11 bases in between. Germline V gene data show CDR1 as SGDLS and CDR2 as YYNGEE. CDR3 sequence reads: CASSVGGRTTGELFF. The CDR3 DNA is TGTGCCAGCAGCGTAGGAGGCAGAACGACCGGGGAGCTGTTTTTT.

The chain couples TRBV9 to TRBJ2-2; 7 nucleotides match TRBD1. Germline V lookup: CDR1 SGDLS, CDR2 YYNGEE. The V and J ends lost 0 bases and 4 bases, in that order; junction bases with no gene match: 3. The CDR3 covers 15 residues. The CDR3 sequence is CASSVVGTATGELFF. DNA for the CDR3: TGTGCCAGCAGCGTAGTGGGGACAGCCACCGGGGAGCTGTTTTTT.

The rearrangement uses TRBV28 and TRBJ1-1, with 10 bases identical to TRBD1. The CDR3 loop spans 14 amino acids. Germline assignment: CDR1 MDHEN and CDR2 SYDVKM. V lost 4 bases to trimming and J lost 11 bases; unmatched junction nucleotides: 10. CDR3 loop: CASSSPGQGDRAFF. CDR3 sequence (DNA): TGTGCCAGCAGTTCACCCGGACAGGGGGATAGGGCTTTCTTT.